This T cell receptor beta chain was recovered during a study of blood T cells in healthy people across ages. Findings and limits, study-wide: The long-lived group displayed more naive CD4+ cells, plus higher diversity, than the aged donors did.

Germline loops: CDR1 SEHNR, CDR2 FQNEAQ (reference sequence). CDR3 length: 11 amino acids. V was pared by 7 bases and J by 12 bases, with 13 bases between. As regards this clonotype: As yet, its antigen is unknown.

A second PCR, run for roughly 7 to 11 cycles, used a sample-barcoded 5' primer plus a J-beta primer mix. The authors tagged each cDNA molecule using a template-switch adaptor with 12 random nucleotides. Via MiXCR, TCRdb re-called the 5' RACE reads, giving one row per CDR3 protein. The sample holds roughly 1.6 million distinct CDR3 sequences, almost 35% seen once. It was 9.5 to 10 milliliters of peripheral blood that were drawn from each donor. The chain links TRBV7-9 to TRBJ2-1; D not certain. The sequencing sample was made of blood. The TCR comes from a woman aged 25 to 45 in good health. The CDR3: CASTGPWGQFF. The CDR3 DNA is TGTGCCAGCACCGGGCCATGGGGGCAGTTCTTC.